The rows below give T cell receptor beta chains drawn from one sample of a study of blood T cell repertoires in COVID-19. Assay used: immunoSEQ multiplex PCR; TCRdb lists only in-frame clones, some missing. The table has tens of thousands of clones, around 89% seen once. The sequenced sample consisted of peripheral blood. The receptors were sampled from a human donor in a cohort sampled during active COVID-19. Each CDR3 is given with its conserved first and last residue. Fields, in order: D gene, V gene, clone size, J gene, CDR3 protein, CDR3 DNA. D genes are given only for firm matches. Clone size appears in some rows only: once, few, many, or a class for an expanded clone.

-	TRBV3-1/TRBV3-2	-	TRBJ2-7	CASSHLNLEQYF	TGTGCCAGCAGCCATTTGAACCTAGAGCAGTACTTC
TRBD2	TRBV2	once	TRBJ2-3	CASKRTSGADTQYF	TGTGCCAGCAAGCGGACTAGCGGGGCAGATACGCAGTATTTT
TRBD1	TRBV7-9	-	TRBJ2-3	CASSPTLTGVGTDTQYF	TGTGCCAGCAGCCCCACCCTCACAGGGGTGGGCACAGATACGCAGTATTTT
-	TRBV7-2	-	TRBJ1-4	CASSQGQTNEKLFF	TGTGCCAGCAGCCAGGGGCAAACTAATGAAAAACTGTTTTTT
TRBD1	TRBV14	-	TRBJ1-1	CASSLDRARRAFF	TGTGCCAGCAGCCTCGACAGGGCGCGACGGGCTTTCTTT
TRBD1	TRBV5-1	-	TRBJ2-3	CASSLEAGGKDTQYF	TGCGCCAGCAGCTTGGAGGCAGGGGGCAAAGATACGCAGTATTTT
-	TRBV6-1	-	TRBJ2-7	CASSEGADSYEQYF	TGTGCCAGCAGTGAAGGAGCGGACTCCTACGAGCAGTACTTC
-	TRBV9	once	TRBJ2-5	CASSVERGGGETQYF	TGTGCCAGCAGCGTAGAAAGGGGGGGCGGAGAGACCCAGTACTTC
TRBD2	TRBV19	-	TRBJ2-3	CASSMAGGGTSTDTQYF	TGTGCCAGTAGTATGGCGGGGGGGGGCACTAGCACAGATACGCAGTATTTT
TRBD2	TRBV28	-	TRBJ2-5	CASSYTFISLAGGFEETQYF	TGTGCCAGCAGCTACACCTTTATATCCTTAGCGGGAGGGTTTGAAGAGACCCAGTACTTC
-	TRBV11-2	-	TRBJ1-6	CASSLLAGPRHSPLHF	TGTGCCAGCAGCTTATTGGCTGGGCCTCGCCATTCACCCCTCCACTTT
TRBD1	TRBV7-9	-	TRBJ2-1	CASSKDRGNEQFF	TGTGCCAGCAGCAAGGACAGGGGAAATGAGCAGTTCTTC
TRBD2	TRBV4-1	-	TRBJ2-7	CASSQEGSPSGRTEQYF	TGCGCCAGCAGCCAAGAAGGTTCTCCTAGCGGGAGGACCGAGCAGTACTTC
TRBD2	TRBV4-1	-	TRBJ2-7	CASSHGGDAKGEQYF	TGCGCCAGCAGCCATGGGGGGGACGCCAAGGGCGAGCAGTACTTC
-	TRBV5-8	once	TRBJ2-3	CASSLIAAAADTQYF	TGTGCCAGCAGCTTGATAGCGGCTGCGGCAGATACGCAGTATTTT
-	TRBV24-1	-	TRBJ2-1	CATSDDSEQFF	TGTGCCACCAGTGATGACTCAGAGCAGTTCTTC
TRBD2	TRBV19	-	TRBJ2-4	CASSGTSGNIQYF	TGTGCCAGTAGTGGGACTAGCGGCAACATTCAGTACTTC
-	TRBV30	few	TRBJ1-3	CAWSVHGNTIYF	TGTGCCTGGAGTGTACACGGAAACACCATATATTTT
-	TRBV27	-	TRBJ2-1	CASSFGGSYNEQFF	TGTGCCAGCAGTTTCGGAGGGTCCTACAATGAGCAGTTCTTC
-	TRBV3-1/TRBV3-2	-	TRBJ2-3	CASSSNARDWGADTQYF	TGTGCCAGCAGTTCAAATGCTCGGGACTGGGGAGCTGATACGCAGTATTTT
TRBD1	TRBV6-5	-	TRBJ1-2	CASSYTDRVGYGYTF	TGTGCCAGCAGTTACACGGACAGGGTGGGCTATGGCTACACCTTC
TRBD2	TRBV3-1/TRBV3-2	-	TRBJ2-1	CASSQEPAGAYNEQFF	TGTGCCAGCAGCCAAGAACCAGCGGGAGCCTACAATGAGCAGTTCTTC
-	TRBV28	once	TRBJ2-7	CASGVWGEAREQYF	TGTGCCAGCGGGGTTTGGGGGGAGGCACGGGAGCAGTACTTC
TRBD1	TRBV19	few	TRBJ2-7	CASSIDDRGLGEQYF	TGTGCCAGTAGTATAGACGACAGGGGCCTTGGGGAGCAGTACTTC
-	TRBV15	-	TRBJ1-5	CATSRGIGRQPQHF	TGTGCCACCAGCAGAGGAATAGGGAGACAGCCCCAGCATTTT
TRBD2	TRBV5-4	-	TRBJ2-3	CASSLDASGPTDTQYF	TGTGCCAGCAGCTTGGATGCTAGCGGTCCCACAGATACGCAGTATTTT
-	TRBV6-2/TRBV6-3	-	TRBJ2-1	CASSRTDGWMSSYNEQFF	TGTGCCAGCAGTCGGACTGATGGATGGATGAGCTCCTACAATGAGCAGTTCTTC
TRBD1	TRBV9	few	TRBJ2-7	CASSLRTGNSYEQYF	TGTGCCAGCAGCCTCCGGACAGGAAATTCCTACGAGCAGTACTTC
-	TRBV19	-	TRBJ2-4	CASSYWGDLIF	TGTGCCAGTAGTTACTGGGGGGACTTAATTTTC
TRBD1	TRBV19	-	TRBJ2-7	CASTNRGRFYEQYF	TGTGCCAGTACCAACAGGGGGCGCTTCTACGAGCAGTACTTC
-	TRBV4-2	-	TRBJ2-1	CASSQDWSGAYNEQFF	TGTGCCAGCAGCCAAGATTGGTCAGGGGCCTACAATGAGCAGTTCTTC
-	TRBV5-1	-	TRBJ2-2	CASSPDSRRVTGELFF	TGCGCCAGCAGCCCGGACAGTCGAAGGGTCACCGGGGAGCTGTTTTTT